The T cell receptor (beta chain) under discussion was sequenced for a study of shared T cell receptors in the human thymus. TCRdb's copy holds only in-frame clones and misses some; the assay was immunoSEQ multiplex PCR. The repertoire consists of over 450,000 clones, with around three quarters occurring once and the leading ten covering 0.01% to 0.015%. The V gene's germline CDR1 is LGHNA and CDR2 YSLEER. V dropped 0 bases and J dropped 5 bases, with 14 bases sitting between them. This CDR3 is 15 amino acids long. The sample also formed part of further work on human thymus T cells. This second study says: Each of the donors was a healthy Finnish infant who was undergoing open corrective cardiac surgery for congenital heart defects. Thymic resections from corrective heart surgery supplied the tissue. Thymic and blood repertoires seemed to show skewed V and J gene use. Related work showed strongly overlapping thymic repertoires across unrelated individuals.

The sequenced material came from thymocytes. The sequence was collected from a boy under two years old with a congenital heart defect. The rearrangement joins TRBV4-3 to TRBJ2-7; D possibly corresponds to TRBD1 (5 bases). CDR3 in DNA: TGCGCCAGCAGCCAAGATTTCCAGGGCCCCCACGAGCAGTACTTC. Amino acids: CASSQDFQGPHEQYF.